A single sample is the source of the 25 T cell receptor beta chains below, sequenced in a study of T cell repertoires in cytomegalovirus infection. Their antigens are not known. TCRdb itself ran the reads through MiXCR, one entry per CDR3 protein. The profile covers about a million distinct CDR3 sequences, with 31% appearing a single time and more than 12% taken by the ten largest. The sample was cultured CD8+ T cells from PBMCs, taken from culture after CMV antigen stimulation. These receptors were obtained from a human donor in good health (CMV status not recorded). Some clones in this sample may be carry-over from other donors' samples.

This clonotype was counted between two and nine times. This rearrangement joins TRBV12-5 to TRBJ2-7; D might be TRBD2 (7 bases). Germline V gene lookup returns CDR1 LGHNT and CDR2 FRNRAP. Between the trimmed V and J ends, which lost 0 bases and 3 bases, there was a span of 12 bases. The length of the CDR3 is 15 residues. The chain's CDR3 is CASGLVRGALYEQYF. CDR3 nucleotides: TGTGCTAGTGGTTTGGTACGGGGGGCTCTCTACGAGCAGTACTTC.

This clonotype appeared a few times. The V gene is TRBV15, the J gene TRBJ2-5; tentatively, D is TRBD2 (5 bases). From germline, CDR1 is LNHNV and CDR2 YYDKDF (reference sequence). CDR3 length equals 15 residues. V was shortened by 0 bases and J by 5 bases, with 13 bases between the two germline ends. In nucleotides, the CDR3 is TGTGCCACCAGCAGAGATAGAGGGTTTACCGAGACCCAGTACTTC. This gives the protein CATSRDRGFTETQYF.

A word on this clonotype: The junction differs from germline at one of its ends, possibly a read error. The genes are TRBV10-3 and TRBJ1-1; no reliable D call. The CDR3 length is 11 residues. Germline-derived CDR1 and CDR2 are ENHRY and SYGVKD. CDR3 in amino acids: CAISESTTEAF. The CDR3 nucleotides read TGTGCCATCAGTGAGTCAACCACTGAAGCTTTT.

The table lists this clonotype with a few counts. The chain carries TRBV7-9 and TRBJ2-1, with TRBD1 identical over 7 bases. Germline lookup yields CDR1 SEHNR and CDR2 FQNEAQ (reference sequence). CDR3 length: 15 amino acids. V shed 5 bases, J shed 4 bases, and the junction held 8 bases outside the gene matches. Here the CDR3 DNA reads TGTGCCAGCAGCCCACAGGGGAGTGATTACAATGAGCAGTTCTTC. Amino acids: CASSPQGSDYNEQFF.

The V gene is TRBV4-1, the J gene TRBJ2-2; no clear D. CDR1 is MGHRA and CDR2 is YSYEKL in the germline V gene. Trimming took 0 bases from V and 0 from J, leaving 5 bases between them. This CDR3 contains 15 residues. CDR3 in DNA: TGCGCCAGCAGCCAAGATCCCCCGAACACCGGGGAGCTGTTTTTT. Protein sequence: CASSQDPPNTGELFF.

Concerning this clonotype itself: Possible read error: a much larger clone is one base away. In DNA, the CDR3 is TGTGCCAGCAGCTTAGCCGGAGGGGACTCTGAAGCTTTCTTT. It encodes CASSLAGGDSEAFF. The J gene is TRBJ1-1, the V gene TRBV7-6, with a tentative D call TRBD1 (5 bases). The CDR3 sequence is 14 residues long. V dropped 0 bases and J dropped 6 bases, with 11 bases sitting between them. In germline, CDR1 is SGHVS, CDR2 FNYEAQ.

The table lists this clonotype with a few counts. J is TRBJ1-5 and V is TRBV27, with 7 positions matching TRBD1. Germline loops: CDR1 MNHEY, CDR2 SMNVEV (reference sequence). With 5 bases clipped from V and 7 bases from J, the junction kept 8 bases outside the gene matches. CDR3 length: 14 residues. CDR3 bases: TGTGCCAGCAGTCCTATGACAGGGAGGCAGCCCCAGCATTTT. It specifies CASSPMTGRQPQHF.

The chain combines TRBV10-3 with TRBJ2-1; no reliable D call. The CDR3 length is 16 residues. Germline assignment: CDR1 ENHRY and CDR2 SYGVKD. The V end lost 4 bases, the J end lost 12 bases, and 25 bases lay between the germline ends. The CDR3 region has the DNA TGTGCCATCAGTGTGCGGCTCGAGGACGGTGCGGAAACGCAGTTCTTC. It is translated as CAISVRLEDGAETQFF.

A word on this clonotype: One end of the junction is discordant with germline, which a read error may explain. The chain uses TRBV4-1 and TRBJ1-3; D uncertain. CDR3 length equals 13 residues. Germline-derived CDR1 and CDR2 are MGHRA and YSYEKL. DNA of the CDR3: TGCGCCAACAGCCAGCCTCACGGAAACACCATATATTTT. It yields the protein CANSQPHGNTIYF.

This rearrangement joins TRBV7-6 to TRBJ2-1, with 8 bases fitting TRBD2. The CDR3 contains 16 residues. Per germline, CDR1 SGHVS and CDR2 FNYEAQ. The CDR3 coding sequence is TGTGTCAGTAGCCCACGAGCGGGGGATTCCTACAATGAGCAGTTCTTC. It codes for CVSSPRAGDSYNEQFF.

The chain recombines TRBV6-6 with TRBJ1-1, with D possibly matching TRBD1 (5 bases). Deletions cut 0 bases from V and 7 bases from J, with 12 bases between. Germline CDR1 reads MNHNY; CDR2 reads SVGAGI (reference sequence). The CDR3 covers 14 residues. CDR3 loop: CASSYSGGADEAFF. The CDR3 DNA follows: TGTGCCAGCAGTTACTCAGGAGGGGCTGATGAAGCTTTCTTT.

The CDR3 nucleotides read TGTGCCAGCAGCTTGGGGGGCGTGACTAGCCGGTATAGGACAAATACGCAGTATTTT. Translating gives CASSLGGVTSRYRTNTQYF. The chain employs TRBV5-6 and TRBJ2-3; 7 bases agree with TRBD2. Germline V gives CDR1 SGHDT, CDR2 YYEEEE. The V gene end was trimmed by 0 bases and the J gene end by 7 bases; junction bases not matched to a gene: 20. This CDR3 contains 19 residues.

The chain links TRBV3-1 to TRBJ1-6; tentatively, D is TRBD1 (6 bases). Trimming took off 2 bases at V and 10 bases at J, with 18 bases between the two ends. CDR1 is LGHDT, CDR2 YNNKEL, per germline (reference sequence). The CDR3 is 16 amino acids. For the CDR3, the DNA is TGTGCCAGCAGCCAAATAGAGGACAGTGGAGTATCACCCCTCCACTTT. Translation: CASSQIEDSGVSPLHF.

The chain joins TRBV6-2 or TRBV6-3 to TRBJ1-5, with 9 bases aligning to TRBD1. Looked up from germline, CDR1 is MNHEY and CDR2 is SVGEGT. V was clipped by 6 bases and J by 9 bases; unmatched bases: 12. The CDR3 totals 15 residues. This chain's CDR3 is CASSLGGTGFVPQHF. The CDR3 region has the DNA TGTGCCAGCAGCCTTGGGGGGACAGGGTTTGTGCCCCAGCATTTT.

The genes are TRBV12-3 or TRBV12-4 and TRBJ2-5, with D unclear. The CDR3 runs 14 residues. The V end lost 4 bases, the J end lost 2 bases, and 11 bases lay between the germline ends. The CDR3 reads CASSSSLLQETQYF. Written as DNA, the CDR3 is TGTGCCAGCAGTTCCTCGCTGCTACAAGAGACCCAGTACTTC.

This clonotype was detected many times. The chain combines TRBV7-9 with TRBJ2-5; TRBD1 is a possible D gene (5 bases). The V and J ends lost 5 bases and 4 bases respectively, with 8 bases between them. Germline-derived CDR1 and CDR2 are SEHNR and FQNEAQ (reference sequence). CDR3 length equals 12 residues. The CDR3 nucleotides are TGTGCCAGCAGCCAGGGTTTAGAGACCCAGTACTTC. Residues: CASSQGLETQYF.

This clonotype has ten or more counts. The rearrangement links TRBV6-1 to TRBJ2-1, with 8 bases aligning to TRBD2. CDR1 is MNHNS, CDR2 SASEGT, per germline. Losses at the gene ends were 6 bases for V and 9 bases for J; bases not matched to a gene: 16. This CDR3 has 16 amino acids. Written as DNA, the CDR3 is TGTGCCAGCAGCACTCTCTCCGGGACTAGGTTTATTGAGCAGTTCTTC. It encodes CASSTLSGTRFIEQFF.

The chain uses TRBV5-6 and TRBJ2-1; D gene uncertain. Trimming took off 0 bases at V and 5 bases at J, with 12 bases between the two ends. This CDR3 is 15 amino acids long. Germline V gene data show CDR1 as SGHDT and CDR2 as YYEEEE. The CDR3 DNA sequence: TGTGCCAGCAGCTTGGCCCGGCAGAACCACAATGAGCAGTTCTTC. Translation: CASSLARQNHNEQFF.

The chain joins TRBV4-1 to TRBJ2-5; 9 bases fit TRBD1. There are 14 residues in the CDR3. Germline loops: CDR1 MGHRA, CDR2 YSYEKL. V gave up 4 bases and J gave up 5 bases; unmatched junction bases: 5. The CDR3 reads CASSRTGEEETQYF. CDR3 nucleotide sequence: TGCGCCAGCAGCCGGACAGGGGAGGAGGAGACCCAGTACTTC.

This chain joins TRBV2 and TRBJ2-7, with TRBD1 identical over 10 bases. V shed 7 bases and J 1 base; nucleotides not matched to a gene: 4. The germline V gene has CDR1 SNHLY and CDR2 FYNNEI. The CDR3 contains 14 residues. The CDR3 DNA reads as TGTGCCAGCACGCGGGACAGGGGATCCTACGAGCAGTACTTC. It is translated as CASTRDRGSYEQYF.

The rearrangement joins TRBV19 to TRBJ2-3; a possible D gene is TRBD2 (6 bases). The CDR3 totals 14 residues. Trimming shortened V by 8 bases and J by 2 bases, and 14 bases separated the two germline ends. CDR1 and CDR2 (germline): LNHDA, SQIVND (reference sequence). DNA for the CDR3: TGTGCCAGTTCGCGGGGATATGCCACAGATACGCAGTATTTT. Translating gives CASSRGYATDTQYF.

In its sample, this clonotype was seen a few times. The rearrangement links TRBV20-1 to TRBJ2-1; 12 nucleotides agree with TRBD2. CDR1 is DFQATT and CDR2 is SNEGSKA in the germline V gene (reference sequence). Trimming at V came to 0 bases and at J to 12 bases, leaving 6 bases not matched to a gene. The CDR3 loop spans 14 amino acids. The CDR3 DNA reads as TGCAGTGCTAGAGATCTAGCGGGGGGGCCTTGGCAGTTCTTC. Residues: CSARDLAGGPWQFF.

In the case of this clonotype: Compared with germline, one end of the junction differs, possibly owing to a read error. Here the CDR3 reads CASSSPGRAGYGYTF. For the CDR3, the DNA is TGTGCCAGCAGCTCCCCCGGGAGGGCAGGCTATGGCTACACCTTC. V and J are TRBV5-3 and TRBJ1-2, with D unclear. TRBV5-3 is an open reading frame whose function is uncertain. This CDR3 comprises 15 residues.

The chain employs TRBV6-6 and TRBJ2-1; 11 nucleotides line up with TRBD1. The CDR3 has 15 amino acids. V shed 4 bases, J shed 9 bases, and the junction held 8 bases outside the gene matches. Germline CDR1 MNHNY, CDR2 SVGAGI (reference sequence). CDR3 nucleotide sequence: TGTGCCAGCAGTTCTCGAGGACAGGGGGCTTCTGAGCAGTTCTTC. Protein product: CASSSRGQGASEQFF.

The J gene is TRBJ2-6, the V gene TRBV6-8, with 8 bases fitting TRBD1. CDR1 MNHGY and CDR2 SAAAGT come from the germline V gene. This CDR3 has 21 amino acids. V gave up 2 bases and J gave up 2 bases; unmatched junction bases: 17. CDR3 protein: CASSYLQSSGTGVAGANVLTF. CDR3 sequence (DNA): TGTGCCAGCAGTTACCTTCAGTCCTCCGGGACAGGTGTAGCTGGGGCCAACGTCCTGACTTTC.